Sequencing of this TCR beta chain was carried out in a study of OX40 agonist ivuxolimab in advanced cancers. Overall study: A male proportion of about 86% was recorded, with mean age about 62 years and range about 20 to 85. Antecedent anti-PD-1, anti-PD-L1 or anti-CTLA-4 therapy was permissible, with around 40% having received some. Study results and caveats: At 0.1 to 3.0 mg/kg, CD4+ and CD8+ blood T cells expanded clonally by week 6. Some nonresponders likewise displayed low normalized T-cell clonal expansion.

On this clone: Its antigen is unknown.

Trimming shortened V by 0 bases and J by 8 bases, and 11 bases separated the two germline ends. This CDR3 region has 13 residues. The germline V gene has CDR1 SGHTA and CDR2 FQGNSA. Generated by immunoSEQ multiplex PCR, the TCRdb table keeps only in-frame clones and is missing some. The table has 3,000 to 4,000 clones, around three quarters seen once; the top ten hold about 40%. V usage is TRBV7-2 and J usage is TRBJ2-7; D not certain. The receptor's source is an adult with an advanced solid tumor such as melanoma, head and neck, liver or kidney cancer. Source: CD4+ or CD8+ T cells sorted from blood, taken in a trial of the OX40 agonist ivuxolimab. The CDR3, as DNA: TGTGCCAGCAGCTTAGCAGTAGGAGCCCAGCAGTACTTC. Protein sequence: CASSLAVGAQQYF.